What follows are 7 T cell receptor beta chains derived from one specimen sequenced in a study of preoperative IRX-2 immunotherapy in early breast cancer. Produced via immunoSEQ multiplex PCR; TCRdb's table is partial and in-frame only. The table includes tens of thousands of clones, roughly 86% detected once. Treatment meaning: preoperative locoregional IRX-2 cytokine immunotherapy. The sample in question was tumor tissue, obtained after IRX-2 immunotherapy. All receptors come from a human donor with breast cancer.

J is TRBJ2-3 and V is TRBV29-1, with D unclear. V was shortened by 7 bases and J by 5 bases, with 13 bases between the two germline ends. The germline gives CDR1 SQVTM, CDR2 ANQGSEA. The CDR3 runs 12 residues. CDR3 region: CSAQRTEDTQYF. CDR3 sequence (DNA): TGCAGCGCTCAAAGAACCGAAGATACGCAGTATTTT.

The genes are TRBV28 and TRBJ2-3, with TRBD1 matching 12 bases. Germline loops: CDR1 MDHEN, CDR2 SYDVKM. V dropped 6 bases and J dropped 6; count of bases not matched to a gene: 7. There are 15 residues in the CDR3. The CDR3: CASRSGQGAGDTQYF. CDR3 bases: TGTGCCAGCAGGTCGGGACAGGGGGCTGGGGATACGCAGTATTTT.

In DNA form, the CDR3 reads TGTGCCAGCAGCCAAGCTTCCGGGACCTACGAGCAGTACTTC. Translation gives CASSQASGTYEQYF. The chain has TRBV11-3 and TRBJ2-7; weak D call: TRBD2 (5 bases). Trimming pared 5 bases from V and 2 bases from J, leaving 13 bases between. The germline CDR1 and CDR2 sequences are SGHNT and YENEEA. The CDR3 runs to 14 residues.

This chain links TRBV7-8 with TRBJ2-1; 7 nucleotides line up with TRBD2. The CDR3 has 15 amino acids. V lost 5 bases, J lost 7 bases, and 11 bases stayed unmatched. The V gene's germline CDR1 is SGHVS and CDR2 FQNEAQ. The CDR3 region is CASSVGPGGWNEQFF. CDR3 sequence (DNA): TGTGCCAGCAGCGTAGGCCCGGGGGGATGGAATGAGCAGTTCTTC. The full variable domain, rest sourced from reference TRBV7-8 and TRBJ2-1, is GAGVSQSPRYKVAKRGQDVALRCDPISGHVSLFWYQQALGQGPEFLTYFQNEAQLDKSGLPSDRFFAERPEGSVSTLKIQRTQQEDSAVYLCASSVGPGGWNEQFFGPGTRLTVL.

The chain carries TRBV6-8 and TRBJ1-5; 8 positions agree with TRBD1. CDR3 size: 13 residues. V was pared by 9 bases and J by 6 bases, with 7 bases of the junction left unmatched. Germline V gene sequence: CDR1 MNHGY, CDR2 SAAAGT. The CDR3: CASEQGASQPQHF. The CDR3, as DNA: TGTGCCAGTGAGCAGGGGGCGAGTCAGCCCCAGCATTTT.

The chain uses TRBV6-8 and TRBJ1-6; D gene uncertain. Germline V gene sequence: CDR1 MNHGY, CDR2 SAAAGT. V lost 4 bases to trimming and J lost 3 bases, with 10 bases between them. CDR3 length: 15 residues. This CDR3 reads CASSLKVHYNSPLHF. The CDR3 nucleotides are TGTGCCAGCAGTTTGAAGGTCCACTATAATTCACCCCTCCACTTT.

J is TRBJ1-3 and V is TRBV28; TRBD1 matches at 10 bases. With V trimmed by 5 bases and J by 3 bases, 13 bases remained unmatched. Germline CDR1 and CDR2: MDHEN and SYDVKM. This CDR3 is built from 18 residues. The CDR3 DNA is TGTGCCAGCAGTCCGGCGACAGGGGGCGTTTTGGGTGGAAACACCATATATTTT. Residues: CASSPATGGVLGGNTIYF. Complete variable domain (other parts from reference TRBV28 and TRBJ1-3): DVKVTQSSRYLVKRTGEKVFLECVQDMDHENMFWYRQDPGLGLRLIYFSYDVKMKEKGDIPEGYSVSREKKERFSLILESASTNQTSMYLCASSPATGGVLGGNTIYFGEGSWLTVV.